The source of this T cell receptor (beta chain) is a study of T cell repertoires in cytomegalovirus infection. Study-wide background: Indications came from public TCR beta signatures; they pointed to CMV infection and to a matching HLA type. Study-wide results and caveats: HLA-C-restricted, CMV-specific TCR beta clonotypes were dominant ex vivo. Identification of carriers of CMV plus the relevant HLA was performed using cumulative public TCR beta family frequency.

There are 15 residues in the CDR3. The V and J ends lost 7 bases and 1 base, in that order; junction bases with no gene match: 8. In germline, CDR1 is MNHNS, CDR2 SASEGT. Comments on this clonotype: Its antigen is unidentified.

MiXCR was run by TCRdb on the reads, yielding one entry per CDR3 protein. The top ten hold about an eighth of the sample, which has 400,000 or so distinct CDR3 sequences, under 40% seen once. This chain links TRBV6-1 with TRBJ2-3; 7 bases match TRBD1. The sequence came from a human donor in good health (CMV status not recorded). Some clones in this sample may be carry-over from other donors' samples. What was sequenced was PBMCs. CDR3 coding DNA: TGTGCCAGCACTCCAGCCGGGACAGGCACAGATACGCAGTATTTT. Its protein is CASTPAGTGTDTQYF.